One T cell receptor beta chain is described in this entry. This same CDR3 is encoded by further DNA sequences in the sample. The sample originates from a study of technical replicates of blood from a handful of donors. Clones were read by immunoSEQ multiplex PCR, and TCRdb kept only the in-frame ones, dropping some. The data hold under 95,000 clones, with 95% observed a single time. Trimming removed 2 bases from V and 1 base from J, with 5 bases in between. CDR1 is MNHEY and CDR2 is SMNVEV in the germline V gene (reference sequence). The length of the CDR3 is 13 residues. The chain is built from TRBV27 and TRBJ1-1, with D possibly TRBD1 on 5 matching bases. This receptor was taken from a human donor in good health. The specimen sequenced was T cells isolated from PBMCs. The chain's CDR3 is CASSLQGNTEAFF. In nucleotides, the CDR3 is TGTGCCAGCAGTTTACAGGGGAACACTGAAGCTTTCTTT.